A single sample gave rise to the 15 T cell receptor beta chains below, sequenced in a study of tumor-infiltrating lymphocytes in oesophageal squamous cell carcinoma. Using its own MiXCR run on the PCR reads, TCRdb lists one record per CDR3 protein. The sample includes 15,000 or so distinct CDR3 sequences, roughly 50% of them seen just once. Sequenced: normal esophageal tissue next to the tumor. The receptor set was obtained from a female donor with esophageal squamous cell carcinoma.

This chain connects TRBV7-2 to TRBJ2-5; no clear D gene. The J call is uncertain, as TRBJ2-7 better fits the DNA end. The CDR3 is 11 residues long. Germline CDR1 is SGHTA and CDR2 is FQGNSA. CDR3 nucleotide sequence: TGTGCCAGCAGTCTCCACTACGAGCAGTACTTC. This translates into CASSLHYEQYF.

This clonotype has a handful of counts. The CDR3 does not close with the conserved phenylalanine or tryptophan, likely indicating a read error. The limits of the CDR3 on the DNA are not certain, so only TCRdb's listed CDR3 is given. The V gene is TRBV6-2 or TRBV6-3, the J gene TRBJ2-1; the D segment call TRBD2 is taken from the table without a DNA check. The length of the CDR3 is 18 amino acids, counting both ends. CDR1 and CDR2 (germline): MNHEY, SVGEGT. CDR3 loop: CASSYRGLAGTYEQYFGN.

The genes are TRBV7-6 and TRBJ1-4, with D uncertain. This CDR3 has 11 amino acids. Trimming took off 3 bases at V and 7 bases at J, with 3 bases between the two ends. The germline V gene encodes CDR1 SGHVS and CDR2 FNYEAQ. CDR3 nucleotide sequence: TGTGCCAGCAGCTTCACTGAAAAACTGTTTTTT. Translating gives CASSFTEKLFF.

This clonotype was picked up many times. The DNA for the CDR3 is TGTGCCAGCAGGGCATTAGATGGCTACACCTTC. Its protein is CASRALDGYTF. This chain joins TRBV12-3 or TRBV12-4 and TRBJ1-2; D unresolved. This CDR3 contains 11 residues. V lost 6 bases and J 6 bases, leaving 8 bases between the germline ends.

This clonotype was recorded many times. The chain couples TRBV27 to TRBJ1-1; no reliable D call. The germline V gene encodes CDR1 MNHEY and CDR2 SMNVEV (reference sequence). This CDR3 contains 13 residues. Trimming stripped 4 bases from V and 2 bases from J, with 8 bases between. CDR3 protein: CASSSRPNTEAFF. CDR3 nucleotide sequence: TGTGCCAGCAGTTCGAGGCCTAACACTGAAGCTTTCTTT.

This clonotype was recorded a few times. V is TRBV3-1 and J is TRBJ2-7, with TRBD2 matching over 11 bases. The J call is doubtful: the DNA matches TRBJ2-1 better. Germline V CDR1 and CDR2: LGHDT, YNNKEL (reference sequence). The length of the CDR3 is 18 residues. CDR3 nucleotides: TGTGCCAGCAGCCTCATTAGCGGGGGGGCCCTTCGAGTAGATGAGCAGTTCTTC. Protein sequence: CASSLISGGALRVDEQFF.

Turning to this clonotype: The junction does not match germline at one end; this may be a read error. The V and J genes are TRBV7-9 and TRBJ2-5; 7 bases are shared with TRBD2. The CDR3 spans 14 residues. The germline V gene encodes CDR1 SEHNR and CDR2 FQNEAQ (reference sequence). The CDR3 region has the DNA TGTGCTAGCAGCTTAGGAGCGGGGCAAGAGACCCAGTACTTC. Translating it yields CASSLGAGQETQYF.

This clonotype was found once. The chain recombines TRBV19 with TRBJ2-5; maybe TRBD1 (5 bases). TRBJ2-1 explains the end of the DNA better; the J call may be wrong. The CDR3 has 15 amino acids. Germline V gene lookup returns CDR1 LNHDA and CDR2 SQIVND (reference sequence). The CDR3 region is CASTLGSQGRNEQFF. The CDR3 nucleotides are TGTGCCAGTACCCTCGGGTCCCAGGGTAGGAATGAGCAGTTCTTC.

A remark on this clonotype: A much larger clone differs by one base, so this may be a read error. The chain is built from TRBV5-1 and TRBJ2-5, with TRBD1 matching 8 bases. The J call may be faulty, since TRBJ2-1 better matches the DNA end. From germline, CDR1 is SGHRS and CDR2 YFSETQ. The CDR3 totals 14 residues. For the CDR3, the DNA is TGCGCCAGCAGCTCCGGACAGGGTCTCAATGAGCAGTTCTTC. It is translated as CASSSGQGLNEQFF.

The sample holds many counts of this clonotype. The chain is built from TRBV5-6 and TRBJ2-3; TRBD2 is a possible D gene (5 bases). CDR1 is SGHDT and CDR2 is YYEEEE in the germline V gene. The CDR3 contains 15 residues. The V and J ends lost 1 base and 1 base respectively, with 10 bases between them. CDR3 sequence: CASSLLALRTDTQYF. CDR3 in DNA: TGTGCCAGCAGCTTGTTAGCGTTGCGCACAGATACGCAGTATTTT.

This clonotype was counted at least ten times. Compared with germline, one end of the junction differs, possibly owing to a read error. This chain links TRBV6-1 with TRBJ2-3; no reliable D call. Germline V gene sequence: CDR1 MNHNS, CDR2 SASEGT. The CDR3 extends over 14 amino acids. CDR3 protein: CASTEAVFADTQYF. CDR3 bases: TGTGCCAGCACTGAAGCCGTTTTTGCAGATACGCAGTATTTT.

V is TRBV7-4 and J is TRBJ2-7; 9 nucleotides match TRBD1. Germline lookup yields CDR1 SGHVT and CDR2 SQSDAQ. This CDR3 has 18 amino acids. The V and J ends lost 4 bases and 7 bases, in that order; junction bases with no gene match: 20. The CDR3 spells CASSSTLGGTGTGGEQYF. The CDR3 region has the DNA TGTGCCAGCAGCTCCACCCTCGGTGGGACAGGGACAGGAGGGGAGCAGTACTTC.

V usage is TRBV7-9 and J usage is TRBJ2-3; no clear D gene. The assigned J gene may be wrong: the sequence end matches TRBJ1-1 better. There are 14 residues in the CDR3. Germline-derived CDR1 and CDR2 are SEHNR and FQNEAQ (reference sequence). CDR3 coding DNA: TGTGCCAGCAGCTTAGCGCCCCGGACCACTGAAGCTTTCTTT. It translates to CASSLAPRTTEAFF.

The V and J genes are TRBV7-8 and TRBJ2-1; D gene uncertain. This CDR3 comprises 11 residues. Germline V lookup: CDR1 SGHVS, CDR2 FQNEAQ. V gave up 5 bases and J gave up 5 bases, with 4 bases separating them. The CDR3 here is CASSLHNEQFF. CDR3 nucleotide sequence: TGTGCCAGCAGCCTTCACAATGAGCAGTTCTTC.

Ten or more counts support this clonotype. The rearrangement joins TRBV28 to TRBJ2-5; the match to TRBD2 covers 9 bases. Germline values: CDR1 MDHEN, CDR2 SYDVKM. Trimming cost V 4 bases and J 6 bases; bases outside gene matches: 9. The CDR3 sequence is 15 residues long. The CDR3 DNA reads TGTGCCAGCAGTTCCCCCGGACTAGCGCGCCAGACCCAGTACTTC. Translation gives CASSSPGLARQTQYF.